The rows below give T cell receptor beta chains drawn from one sample of a study of T-cell reconstitution after alpha-beta-depleted transplantation in children. TCRdb fed the PCR reads into MiXCR, producing one record per CDR3 protein. The sample yields about 540,000 distinct CDR3 sequences, roughly 18% seen once. This material consisted of PBMCs from the stem cell graft donor, taken from the stem cell graft. The source of these receptors is a human donor who donated a stem cell graft to a child with acute lymphoblastic leukemia. The conserved cysteine and the conserved F or W are not part of the CDR3 here.

V: TRBV5-1
CDR3: ASSQGGTYEQY

V: TRBV5-6
CDR3: ASSLAVGRSDTEAF

V: TRBV6-1
CDR3: AAREPAAGANVLT

V: TRBV5-1
CDR3: ASSLEMVGSGANVLT

V: TRBV6-4
CDR3: ASSDSVSSGSNEQF

V: TRBV20-1
CDR3: SAGFSYEQY

V: TRBV30
CDR3: AWSDTMDSYEQY

V: TRBV7-9
CDR3: ASSPLPGRGGDEQF

V: TRBV3-1
CDR3: ASSQLSTANEQF

V: TRBV9
CDR3: ASTPGALNEKLF

V: TRBV27
CDR3: ASSLRGGLEEQY

V: TRBV12-3/TRBV12-4
CDR3: ASSPGQVYEQY

V: TRBV27
CDR3: ASSWVLNTGELF

V: TRBV4-1
CDR3: ASSQAASNNYNEQF

V: TRBV6-2/TRBV6-3
CDR3: ASSSGTPNEQF

V: TRBV5-1
CDR3: ASKAETQY

V: TRBV15
CDR3: ATSRDLRVGDIQY

V: TRBV7-9
CDR3: ASSLGTSGSYYEQY

V: TRBV5-1
CDR3: ASILFPSGTGVNNEQF

V: TRBV5-5
CDR3: ASDPLTENTEAF

V: TRBV10-3
CDR3: AISRDPSYEQY

V: TRBV5-1
CDR3: ASSLDRDYGDT

V: TRBV11-2
CDR3: ASSYMAGISSSGETQY

V: TRBV18
CDR3: ASSPQIRYTEAF

V: TRBV7-9
CDR3: ASSYPKGQGTKNIQY

V: TRBV12-3/TRBV12-4
CDR3: ASSQGNRMNTEAF

V: TRBV20-1
CDR3: SASGGNGYT

V: TRBV30
CDR3: AWSEGTIGGDEQY

V: TRBV4-1
CDR3: ASSQEAGSYEQY

V: TRBV5-6
CDR3: ASSGRLEQETQY

V: TRBV10-1
CDR3: ASSERYSRQF

V: TRBV20-1
CDR3: SASGGKRLAGFYEQY

V: TRBV2
CDR3: ASDPPGLAGGQTYEQY

V: TRBV6-1
CDR3: ASSEAGGQGSDTQY

V: TRBV6-5
CDR3: ASSYSMGVSETQY

V: TRBV12-3/TRBV12-4
CDR3: ASRKDGSYEQY

V: TRBV12-3/TRBV12-4
CDR3: ASRKTGGTEAF

V: TRBV10-3
CDR3: AIRPTGGHEQY

V: TRBV12-3/TRBV12-4
CDR3: ASRKGEGSYNSPLH

V: TRBV19
CDR3: ASSILAGNEQF

V: TRBV27
CDR3: ASSLLGGKNIQY

V: TRBV7-8
CDR3: ASSLPLWEERYEQY

V: TRBV6-1
CDR3: ASSPTGVRIGEKLF

V: TRBV5-1
CDR3: ASSLGEGTSTDTQY

V: TRBV5-1
CDR3: ASSRRLAGGSEQF

V: TRBV5-1
CDR3: ASSHNPRTDTQY

V: TRBV12-3/TRBV12-4
CDR3: ASFYTQGPTPYNEQF

V: TRBV14
CDR3: ASSQLPGLAGDQF

V: TRBV7-8
CDR3: ASSFRGSYNEQF